This passage covers 31 T cell receptor beta chains from one sample sequenced in a study of cytomegalovirus exposure and HLA in healthy donors. The PCR employed 60 Vbeta primers together with 13 Jbeta primers. Only in-frame clones appear in the TCRdb table, and some are missing; sequencing was by immunoSEQ multiplex PCR. The sample has under 200,000 clones; just under 80% are singletons. Source material: PBMCs. The receptors come from a woman aged 45-65 years in good health and CMV-seropositive.

As regards this clone: An end of the junction does not agree with germline; a read error may underlie this. This chain connects TRBV6-4 to TRBJ2-6, with D possibly being TRBD1 (6 bases). The CDR3 contains 18 residues. Looked up from germline, CDR1 is MRHNA and CDR2 is SNTAGT. CDR3 sequence (DNA): TGTGCCAGCAGTGACTCCCAATCGGACAGCCCTGGGGCCAACGGCCTGACTTTC. Its protein product is CASSDSQSDSPGANGLTF.

A remark on this clone: A junction boundary mismatches the germline segment, possibly from a read error. This sequence joins TRBV11-3 and TRBJ2-1; a weak D match, TRBD1 (7 bases). Germline V gives CDR1 SGHNT, CDR2 YENEEA. This CDR3 has 18 amino acids. The CDR3 sequence is CASSPPGGTAGSYDEQFF. The CDR3 coding sequence is TGTGCCAGCAGCCCCCCTGGGGGGACAGCTGGATCCTACGATGAGCAGTTCTTC.

This clone has more than one count but fewer than ten. This sequence joins TRBV15 and TRBJ1-1, with 10 positions matching TRBD1. From germline, CDR1 is LNHNV and CDR2 YYDKDF (reference sequence). This CDR3 has 14 residues. After removal of 6 bases from V and 4 bases from J, the junction contained 5 bases not matched to a gene. CDR3 sequence reads: CATRDWTGGTEAFF. The CDR3 DNA is TGTGCCACCAGAGACTGGACAGGGGGCACTGAAGCTTTCTTT.

This clone was detected a few times. The chain is built from TRBV5-1 and TRBJ2-7; 9 bases agree with TRBD2. The CDR3 sequence is 16 residues long. Germline lookup yields CDR1 SGHRS and CDR2 YFSETQ. The ends lost 0 bases at V and 5 bases at J; junction bases unmatched: 9. The CDR3 protein is CASSLGTSAIFNEQYF. In DNA form, the CDR3 reads TGCGCCAGCAGCTTGGGGACTAGCGCCATTTTCAACGAGCAGTACTTC.

CDR3 coding DNA: TGTGCTAGTGGTTCCGCAGGGACTAGCGGGGGGCTTGGGGAGCTGTTTTTT. Amino acids: CASGSAGTSGGLGELFF. The V call is TRBV12-5, the J call TRBJ2-2, with 15 bases lining up with TRBD2. Trimming took 4 bases from V and 8 from J; bases not matched to a gene: 8. Germline lookup yields CDR1 LGHNT and CDR2 FRNRAP. The CDR3 contains 17 residues.

The chain carries TRBV6-1 and TRBJ2-7, with 9 bases fitting TRBD1. Trimming cost V 2 bases and J 3 bases; bases outside gene matches: 5. Germline V gene lookup returns CDR1 MNHNS and CDR2 SASEGT. This CDR3 is 15 amino acids long. In DNA form, the CDR3 reads TGTGCCAGCAGTGAAATGGGACAGGGCCTCTACGAGCAGTACTTC. This gives the protein CASSEMGQGLYEQYF.

CDR3: CASGLGTSGGSDTQYF. CDR3 nucleotides: TGTGCTAGTGGTTTGGGGACTAGCGGGGGCTCAGATACGCAGTATTTT. The rearrangement uses TRBV12-5 and TRBJ2-3; 13 nucleotides agree with TRBD2. Germline loops: CDR1 LGHNT, CDR2 FRNRAP. Trimming at V came to 1 base and at J to 4 bases, leaving 2 bases not matched to a gene. The CDR3 totals 16 residues.

V and J are TRBV10-3 and TRBJ2-1, with 7 bases matching TRBD1. The CDR3 consists of 15 residues. Trimming removed 10 bases from V and 7 bases from J; junction bases left unmatched: 16. Germline V gene lookup returns CDR1 ENHRY and CDR2 SYGVKD. The CDR3 reads CATTSGQTPLNEQFF. CDR3 in DNA: TGTGCCACCACCTCGGGACAGACGCCCTTAAATGAGCAGTTCTTC.

This clone was counted a single time. The V and J genes are TRBV7-2 and TRBJ2-7; 7 nucleotides align to TRBD2. This CDR3 spans 15 amino acids. The V and J ends lost 3 bases and 6 bases, in that order; junction bases with no gene match: 11. Germline values: CDR1 SGHTA, CDR2 FQGNSA. CDR3 protein: CASSFRAFTGGEQYF. The CDR3 DNA is TGTGCCAGCAGCTTCCGGGCCTTCACGGGGGGCGAGCAGTACTTC.

In DNA form, the CDR3 reads TGCGCCAGCAGCCAAGATGGTGGGCTAGCGGCGGGCCGGGCGCAGTATTTT. As protein: CASSQDGGLAAGRAQYF. The J gene is TRBJ2-3, the V gene TRBV4-3; the match to TRBD2 covers 7 bases. J gave up 10 bases and V 0 bases, and 16 bases lay outside the gene matches. CDR1 is LGHNA and CDR2 is YSLEER in the germline V gene. This CDR3 has 17 amino acids.

The genes are TRBV15 and TRBJ1-2; TRBD1 agrees at 11 bases. In germline, CDR1 is LNHNV, CDR2 YYDKDF (reference sequence). This CDR3 has 13 amino acids. V dropped 5 bases and J dropped 7; count of bases not matched to a gene: 3. CDR3 DNA sequence: TGTGCCACCAGCGGACAGGGGGCGGTTGGCTACACCTTC. This encodes CATSGQGAVGYTF. Combining the CDR3 with reference TRBV15 and TRBJ1-2 gives the whole variable domain DAMVIQNPRYQVTQFGKPVTLSCSQTLNHNVMYWYQQKSSQAPKLLFHYYDKDFNNEADTPDNFQSRRPNTSFCFLDIRSPGLGDTAMYLCATSGQGAVGYTFGSGTRLTVV.

The genes are TRBV5-1 and TRBJ2-1; 8 bases are shared with TRBD2. With 2 bases clipped from V and 5 bases from J, the junction kept 9 bases outside the gene matches. Germline loops: CDR1 SGHRS, CDR2 YFSETQ. The CDR3 extends over 16 amino acids. For the CDR3, the DNA is TGCGCCAGCAGCTTAATGGCGGGGGGCCTACACAATGAGCAGTTCTTC. It is translated as CASSLMAGGLHNEQFF.

The chain couples TRBV6-1 to TRBJ1-2; no definite D call. V dropped 3 bases and J dropped 4 bases, with 18 bases sitting between them. Germline CDR1 reads MNHNS; CDR2 reads SASEGT. The CDR3 is 16 amino acids. The CDR3 reads CASSDSIGDYSYGYTF. The CDR3 DNA follows: TGTGCCAGCAGTGATTCCATTGGCGATTACAGCTATGGCTACACCTTC.

The V and J genes are TRBV12-5 and TRBJ1-2; TRBD1 matches at 9 bases. After removal of 1 base from V and 5 bases from J, the junction contained 5 bases not matched to a gene. The CDR3 runs 15 residues. Germline CDR1 and CDR2: LGHNT and FRNRAP. Here the CDR3 reads CASGLGQGEWYGYTF. The CDR3 DNA sequence: TGTGCTAGTGGTTTGGGACAGGGGGAGTGGTATGGCTACACCTTC.

The chain combines TRBV27 with TRBJ2-1; 13 nucleotides match TRBD2. The CDR3 is 19 amino acids. The germline CDR1 and CDR2 sequences are MNHEY and SMNVEV (reference sequence). V was clipped by 2 bases and J by 3 bases; unmatched bases: 10. CDR3 nucleotides: TGTGCCAGCAGTTTAGTTCCGGGACTAGCGGGGATGTACTACAATGAGCAGTTCTTC. It specifies CASSLVPGLAGMYYNEQFF.

This clone was counted a single time. The chain employs TRBV7-9 and TRBJ2-2, with 8 bases lining up with TRBD1. Germline lookup yields CDR1 SEHNR and CDR2 FQNEAQ (reference sequence). The V segment lost 4 bases and the J segment 4 bases; nucleotides outside the gene matches: 5. CDR3 length: 15 residues. The CDR3 DNA is TGTGCCAGCAGCTCCCCCACAGGGGGCACCGGGGAGCTGTTTTTT. Encoded protein: CASSSPTGGTGELFF. The full variable domain, completed using reference TRBV7-9 and TRBJ2-2, is DTGVSQNPRHKITKRGQNVTFRCDPISEHNRLYWYRQTLGQGPEFLTYFQNEAQLEKSRLLSDRFSAERPKGSFSTLEIQRTEQGDSAMYLCASSSPTGGTGELFFGEGSRLTVL.

J is TRBJ2-7 and V is TRBV9; 10 bases are a match to TRBD1. The CDR3 is made up of 14 amino acids. V was pared by 4 bases and J by 3 bases, with 4 bases of the junction left unmatched. CDR1 SGDLS and CDR2 YYNGEE come from the germline V gene. CDR3 protein: CASSLGQGHYEQYF. As DNA, the CDR3 is TGTGCCAGCAGCTTGGGACAGGGGCACTACGAGCAGTACTTC.

This chain uses TRBV7-8 with TRBJ1-3; 7 nucleotides match TRBD1. The length of the CDR3 is 16 residues. Germline CDR1 reads SGHVS; CDR2 reads FQNEAQ. V lost 3 bases and J lost 3; bases outside the gene matches: 8. CDR3 sequence reads: CASSFLTGEFGNTIYF. The CDR3 DNA reads as TGTGCCAGCAGCTTCCTTACAGGGGAATTTGGAAACACCATATATTTT.

This clone occurred a few times. CDR3 sequence: CASSSQGETQYF. The CDR3, as DNA: TGTGCCAGCAGCTCCCAGGGGGAGACCCAGTACTTC. V and J are TRBV5-6 and TRBJ2-5; TRBD1 might be the D (6 bases). V was pared by 3 bases and J by 5 bases, with 8 bases between. Germline V gene data show CDR1 as SGHDT and CDR2 as YYEEEE. The CDR3 is 12 amino acids.

This sequence joins TRBV7-2 and TRBJ1-3, with D hard to call. Germline V CDR1 and CDR2: SGHTA, FQGNSA. V was pared by 1 base and J by 0 bases, with 10 bases between. The CDR3 runs to 16 residues. CDR3 nucleotides: TGTGCCAGCAGCTTAGGCGGCCCAGACTCTGGAAACACCATATATTTT. Its protein product is CASSLGGPDSGNTIYF.

The rearrangement uses TRBV18 and TRBJ1-2, with a tentative D call TRBD1 (5 bases). V was cut by 2 bases and J by 3 bases, with 10 bases left in between. CDR1 is KGHSH and CDR2 is LQKENI in the germline V gene. The CDR3 contains 14 residues. The CDR3 DNA is TGTGCCAGCTCACCAGGGGCTCAAGACTATGGCTACACCTTC. Protein sequence: CASSPGAQDYGYTF.

V gene TRBV5-1 combines with J gene TRBJ2-1, with 9 bases that match TRBD2. Germline V gene lookup returns CDR1 SGHRS and CDR2 YFSETQ. This CDR3 has 17 amino acids. The J segment lost 2 bases and the V segment lost 0 bases, leaving 6 bases of the junction unmatched. CDR3 amino acids: CASSLVSGGDTYNEQFF. The CDR3 bases are TGCGCCAGCAGCTTGGTTAGCGGGGGAGACACCTACAATGAGCAGTTCTTC.

The V and J genes are TRBV28 and TRBJ1-1; the D gene is possibly TRBD1 (5 bases). V lost 5 bases, J lost 5 bases, and 18 bases lay in between. CDR3 length: 15 residues. The germline V gene encodes CDR1 MDHEN and CDR2 SYDVKM. The CDR3 loop reads CASSVSMGGYTEAFF. CDR3 DNA sequence: TGTGCCAGCAGTGTCTCGATGGGGGGTTATACTGAAGCTTTCTTT.

V is TRBV14 and J is TRBJ2-7, with 7 bases identical to TRBD2. CDR3 length: 13 residues. The germline gives CDR1 SGHDN, CDR2 FVKESK. The V gene end was trimmed by 8 bases and the J gene end by 2 bases; junction bases not matched to a gene: 6. CDR3 region: CASVRSGAYEQYF. CDR3 DNA: TGTGCCAGCGTTCGAAGCGGGGCCTACGAGCAGTACTTC.

The V call is TRBV7-9, the J call TRBJ1-1; no definite D call. Germline assignment: CDR1 SEHNR and CDR2 FQNEAQ (reference sequence). Trimming removed 6 bases at V and 0 bases at J, with 17 bases between. This CDR3 has 16 residues. CDR3: CASSSVSGLLNTEAFF. CDR3 in DNA: TGTGCCAGCAGTAGCGTAAGCGGACTCCTGAACACTGAAGCTTTCTTT.

The sample holds one count of this clone. The chain combines TRBV30 with TRBJ2-3, with 7 bases aligning to TRBD2. Germline values: CDR1 GTSNPN, CDR2 SVGIG (reference sequence). This CDR3 spans 13 amino acids. CDR3 in amino acids: CAWSRGGTDTQYF. CDR3 coding DNA: TGTGCATGGTCCCGGGGGGGCACAGATACGCAGTATTTT.

The chain uses TRBV5-4 and TRBJ1-4; the match to TRBD1 covers 7 bases. The CDR3 loop spans 14 amino acids. Trimming removed 3 bases from V and 10 bases from J; junction bases left unmatched: 9. Germline CDR1 reads SGHNT; CDR2 reads YYREEE (reference sequence). The CDR3 DNA sequence: TGTGCCAGCAGCTCAGGTACAGGGGACCGAAAACTGTTTTTT. It codes for CASSSGTGDRKLFF. Filled out from reference TRBV5-4 and TRBJ1-4, the complete variable domain reads ETGVTQSPTHLIKTRGQQVTLRCSSQSGHNTVSWYQQALGQGPQFIFQYYREEENGRGNFPPRFSGLQFPNYSSELNVNALELDDSALYLCASSSGTGDRKLFFGSGTQLSVL.

About this clone itself: Other DNA variants within this sample encode the same CDR3. This chain joins TRBV7-2 and TRBJ1-6, with D hard to call. Between the trimmed V and J ends, which lost 1 base and 0 bases, there was a span of 7 bases. Germline CDR1 SGHTA, CDR2 FQGNSA. The CDR3 covers 16 residues. CDR3 residues: CASSLGGSSYNSPLHF. CDR3 coding DNA: TGTGCCAGCAGCTTAGGAGGGAGCTCCTATAATTCACCCCTCCACTTT.

This sequence joins TRBV9 and TRBJ2-2, with D possibly matching TRBD2 (5 bases). The CDR3 is 16 residues long. Germline V gene sequence: CDR1 SGDLS, CDR2 YYNGEE. V lost 0 bases, J lost 4 bases, and 13 bases lay in between. The chain's CDR3 is CASSVGGYDGTGELFF. CDR3 DNA sequence: TGTGCCAGCAGCGTAGGAGGGTATGACGGCACCGGGGAGCTGTTTTTT.

The chain employs TRBV7-2 and TRBJ2-7, with 10 bases lining up with TRBD1. CDR1 is SGHTA and CDR2 is FQGNSA in the germline V gene. This CDR3 comprises 13 residues. V dropped 3 bases and J dropped 6; count of bases not matched to a gene: 2. The CDR3 sequence: CASSLGQGIEQYF. The CDR3 DNA reads TGTGCCAGCAGCTTGGGACAGGGGATCGAGCAGTACTTC.

The chain couples TRBV5-1 to TRBJ2-3; unclear D gene. This CDR3 comprises 14 residues. CDR1 and CDR2 from the germline V gene are SGHRS and YFSETQ. Between the trimmed V and J ends, which lost 2 bases and 1 base, there was a span of 8 bases. The CDR3 here is CASSFPLGTDTQYF. The CDR3 DNA reads as TGCGCCAGCAGCTTCCCGCTAGGCACAGATACGCAGTATTTT. Variable domain in full (rest from reference TRBV5-1 and TRBJ2-3): KAGVTQTPRYLIKTRGQQVTLSCSPISGHRSVSWYQQTPGQGLQFLFEYFSETQRNKGNFPGRFSGRQFSNSRSEMNVSTLELGDSALYLCASSFPLGTDTQYFGPGTRLTVL.